These T cell receptor beta chains were read from a single sample in a study of Ad26.COV2.S vaccination and SARS-CoV-2 variants. Using immunoSEQ multiplex PCR, the repertoire was profiled, and TCRdb retains in-frame clones only, with some absent. The table lists some 350,000 clones, almost 90% of them singletons, with 4.5% to 7% in the top ten. This material consisted of peripheral blood, taken in a trial of Ad26.COV2.S vaccine versus placebo. The origin of the receptors is a person between 18 and 60 years old who received the Ad26.COV2.S COVID-19 vaccine or a placebo. The CDR3 runs from the conserved cysteine through the conserved F or W.

14	TRBV6-5	CASSLGGHGQPQHF
12	TRBV6-2/TRBV6-3	CASSYSIAEAFF
15	TRBV7-9	CASSFPGQGFNEQYF
20	TRBV30	CAWSVRLLAGADWAINEQFF
16	TRBV7-2	CASSPTTSGRKETQYF
15	TRBV6-5	CASSYNDRGVNTIYF
14	TRBV25-1	CASSTAGGTDTQYF
20	TRBV18	CASSPITVGTTLISGNTIYF
13	TRBV10-3	CAISDRDWQPQHF
15	TRBV25-1	CASSEFLIKPDTQYF
15	TRBV7-3	CASSLGGPSNNEQFF
15	TRBV4-3	CASSQGSRTNTEAFF
11	TRBV3-1/TRBV3-2	CASSQDMVEYF
13	TRBV6-6	CASSYPPGERPYF
17	TRBV4-2	CASSQENGASSYNEQFF
18	TRBV18	CASSPIGKGSGNTDTQYF
14	TRBV27	CASSLQTVGTEAFF
11	TRBV2	CASVGGPKLFF
14	TRBV4-3	CASSQDGRSTEAFF
14	TRBV13	CASSLPGKNTEAFF
14	TRBV6-2/TRBV6-3	CASSYGQDYQPQHF
13	TRBV6-5	CASRGTRQGAAFF
11	TRBV20-1	CSAPNRDRAFF
11	TRBV19	CASSYGETQYF
16	TRBV6-5	CASSYSGALSGQPQHF
11	TRBV20-1	CSAIKRETQYF
15	TRBV7-2	CASSPRGGGTGELFF
16	TRBV5-1	CASTLSRDGGSKEQYF
14	TRBV4-3	CASSQFDSTGELFF
13	TRBV11-2	CASRETPLYGYTF
15	TRBV29-1	CSVGTSGASTDTQYF
16	TRBV18	CASSYDIYRDYQPQHF
14	TRBV19	CASNEGYRNYGYTF
15	TRBV9	CASSATGLPNYGYTF
15	TRBV4-3	CASSQESHYTVTQYF